Each of the 20 T cell receptor beta chains below was sequenced from the same sample in a study of metastatic and nonmetastatic thyroid tumors. TCRdb reprocessed the PCR reads via MiXCR. The data show tens of thousands of clones, with less than 20% seen just once and approximately 21% held by the top ten. Every patient underwent thyroid surgery untreated. The material sequenced was blood. These receptor sequences come from a female donor with papillary thyroid cancer or a benign thyroid nodule (not recorded which). Some clones in this sample may be carry-over from other donors' samples.

V usage is TRBV4-2 and J usage is TRBJ1-4; D unclear. V lost 0 bases and J lost 8, with 16 bases in between. CDR3 length equals 16 residues. Germline CDR1 reads LGHNA; CDR2 reads YNFKEQ. This CDR3 reads CASSQEPALKEEKLFF. The CDR3 nucleotides are TGTGCCAGCAGCCAAGAGCCCGCCCTCAAAGAAGAAAAACTGTTTTTT.

This clone appeared a few times. The chain has TRBV6-1 and TRBJ1-6; D possibly corresponds to TRBD1 (5 bases). Germline loops: CDR1 MNHNS, CDR2 SASEGT. This CDR3 is 12 amino acids long. The CDR3 DNA reads as TGTGCTATCTGGGGGGATAATTCACCCCTCCACTTT. Encoded protein: CAIWGDNSPLHF.

This clone was seen repeatedly, ten times or more. The J gene is TRBJ1-3, the V gene TRBV20-1; no clear D gene. This CDR3 has 14 residues. Germline loops: CDR1 DFQATT, CDR2 SNEGSKA (reference sequence). V lost 1 base to trimming and J lost 3 bases, with 10 bases between them. DNA of the CDR3: TGCAGTGCTAGAGGGGGAGGGTTTGGAAACACCATATATTTT. It specifies CSARGGGFGNTIYF.

The V and J genes are TRBV6-1 and TRBJ1-4, with D maybe TRBD1 (5 bases). Deletions cut 6 bases from V and 4 bases from J, with 9 bases between. The CDR3 consists of 13 residues. Per the germline V gene, CDR1 is MNHNS and CDR2 is SASEGT. The CDR3 DNA sequence: TGTGCCAGCAGCGGGACGTTTAATGAAAAACTGTTTTTT. It codes for CASSGTFNEKLFF.

This clone has at least ten counts. The rearrangement joins TRBV5-1 to TRBJ1-1, with D unresolved. The CDR3 is made up of 16 amino acids. The V end was cut by 4 bases, the J end by 3 bases, with 19 bases between. CDR1 is SGHRS and CDR2 is YFSETQ in the germline V gene. CDR3 nucleotide sequence: TGCGCCAGCAGCCCTCGAGACAACACCCGATACACTGAAGCTTTCTTT. It specifies CASSPRDNTRYTEAFF.

Notes on this clone: As the CDR3 is not closed by the conserved phenylalanine or tryptophan, this likely results from a read error. The chain couples TRBV30 to TRBJ1-1; TRBD1 aligns across 7 bases. The CDR3 runs to 12 residues. Germline V gene sequence: CDR1 GTSNPN, CDR2 SVGIG (reference sequence). Trimming removed 8 bases from V and 4 bases from J; junction bases left unmatched: 7. This chain's CDR3 is CAGRGLGTEAFS. The CDR3 nucleotides are TGTGCCGGCAGGGGGTTGGGCACTGAAGCTTTCTCT.

This clone showed up many times. The rearrangement uses TRBV11-1 and TRBJ2-1, with no clear D. Germline assignment: CDR1 SGHAT and CDR2 FQDESV (reference sequence). The CDR3 has 13 residues. The germline V and J ends were trimmed by 3 bases and 0 bases, with 3 bases remaining between them. The CDR3 sequence is CASSLDSYNEQFF. Written as DNA, the CDR3 is TGTGCCAGCAGCTTGGACTCCTACAATGAGCAGTTCTTC.

This clone was observed many times. The chain recombines TRBV5-1 with TRBJ2-3; 13 bases are a match to TRBD2. V was pared by 4 bases and J by 5 bases, with 7 bases of the junction left unmatched. The CDR3 covers 16 residues. Germline CDR1 SGHRS, CDR2 YFSETQ. The CDR3, as DNA: TGCGCCAGCAGCCATCGGACTAGCGGGAGTTTAGATACGCAGTATTTT. Its translation is CASSHRTSGSLDTQYF.

This chain joins TRBV28 and TRBJ2-1; TRBD2 agrees at 15 bases. CDR3 length: 17 residues. Germline V gene sequence: CDR1 MDHEN, CDR2 SYDVKM. The J segment lost 4 bases and the V segment lost 5 bases, leaving 6 bases of the junction unmatched. The CDR3 loop reads CASSARTSGRAYNEQFF. The CDR3 DNA follows: TGTGCCAGCAGTGCAAGGACTAGCGGGAGGGCGTACAATGAGCAGTTCTTC.

This clone came up many times. This chain links TRBV10-3 with TRBJ2-4; 10 nucleotides match TRBD2. After removal of 4 bases from V and 7 bases from J, the junction contained 7 bases not matched to a gene. CDR3 length equals 15 residues. The germline CDR1 and CDR2 sequences are ENHRY and SYGVKD. The CDR3 sequence is CAISAPSGSSNIQYF. The CDR3 DNA is TGTGCCATCAGTGCCCCTAGCGGGAGCTCGAACATTCAGTACTTC.

CDR3 region: CASSYGFVLAGGPYTDTQYF. Here the CDR3 DNA reads TGTGCCAGCAGTTACGGTTTTGTACTAGCGGGGGGGCCCTACACAGATACGCAGTATTTT. This chain uses TRBV6-2 or TRBV6-3 with TRBJ2-3; 13 nucleotides agree with TRBD2. This CDR3 contains 20 residues. The germline V gene has CDR1 MNHEY and CDR2 SVGEGT. V gave up 2 bases and J gave up 2 bases; unmatched junction bases: 13.

Remarks on this clone: One end of the junction does not line up with germline, which may come from a read error. This chain uses TRBV4-1 with TRBJ2-1; 8 nucleotides align to TRBD2. CDR1 MGHRA and CDR2 YSYEKL come from the germline V gene. This CDR3 has 16 residues. In DNA form, the CDR3 reads TGCGCCAGCAGCACCCGAAGCGGGAGCTCCAACAATGAGCAGTTCTTC. Translating it yields CASSTRSGSSNNEQFF.

Only a few counts were recorded for this clone. The chain uses TRBV6-1 and TRBJ1-6, with 8 positions matching TRBD1. Germline trimming cut 6 bases from V and 7 bases from J; bases unmatched to any gene: 11. The CDR3 spans 16 residues. Germline V gene data show CDR1 as MNHNS and CDR2 as SASEGT. As DNA, the CDR3 is TGTGCCAGCAGCCTAGACAGGGGCCGTGCGAATTCACCCCTCCACTTT. It encodes CASSLDRGRANSPLHF.

The CDR3, as DNA: TGTGCCAGCAGCCCCAAGCCCAGCGGGGCGGTGTGGGAGCAGTTCTTC. As protein: CASSPKPSGAVWEQFF. The gene calls are TRBV4-2 and TRBJ2-1, with 7 positions matching TRBD2. The CDR3 is 16 amino acids. Germline V gene lookup returns CDR1 LGHNA and CDR2 YNFKEQ. The V segment lost 4 bases and the J segment 10 bases; nucleotides outside the gene matches: 16.

The chain uses TRBV6-1 and TRBJ2-7; D not certain. The CDR3 covers 11 residues. Germline CDR1 reads MNHNS; CDR2 reads SASEGT. The V and J ends lost 6 bases and 3 bases respectively, with 6 bases between them. The CDR3 bases are TGTGCCAGCAGCCTCCTCTACGAGCAGTACTTC. Translation gives CASSLLYEQYF.

This clone occurred many times. This rearrangement joins TRBV3-1 to TRBJ1-5; D is unclear. Trimming took off 4 bases at V and 5 bases at J, with 9 bases between the two ends. The CDR3 is made up of 13 amino acids. The germline V gene encodes CDR1 LGHDT and CDR2 YNNKEL (reference sequence). The CDR3 DNA reads as TGTGCCAGCAGCCTCATCGGGTATCAGCCCCAGCATTTT. It specifies CASSLIGYQPQHF.

This clone was observed at least ten times. The V and J genes are TRBV6-1 and TRBJ1-2; D gene uncertain. Germline V gives CDR1 MNHNS, CDR2 SASEGT. CDR3 size: 11 residues. Between the trimmed V and J ends, which lost 7 bases and 2 bases, there was a span of 5 bases. The CDR3 is CASKWNYGYTF. CDR3 nucleotides: TGTGCCAGCAAATGGAACTATGGCTACACCTTC.

The rearrangement joins TRBV7-2 to TRBJ1-1; no firm D call. This CDR3 comprises 15 residues. Germline V gene lookup returns CDR1 SGHTA and CDR2 FQGNSA. Trimming stripped 2 bases from V and 1 base from J, with 11 bases between. As DNA, the CDR3 is TGTGCCAGCAGCTTATCGGGAAACGCGAACACTGAAGCTTTCTTT. As protein: CASSLSGNANTEAFF.

This clone appeared many times. J is TRBJ2-2 and V is TRBV7-9; D not certain. Germline V gives CDR1 SEHNR, CDR2 FQNEAQ (reference sequence). The CDR3 spans 14 residues. Trimming removed 5 bases at V and 0 bases at J, with 7 bases between. The chain's CDR3 is CASSGPANTGELFF. The CDR3 DNA follows: TGTGCCAGCAGCGGGCCAGCGAACACCGGGGAGCTGTTTTTT.

The chain combines TRBV12-3 or TRBV12-4 with TRBJ1-1, with 7 positions matching TRBD1. The CDR3 is made up of 15 amino acids. With 5 bases clipped from V and 0 bases from J, the junction kept 6 bases outside the gene matches. Here the CDR3 reads CASSPQTGMNTEAFF. DNA for the CDR3: TGTGCCAGCAGTCCCCAGACAGGGATGAACACTGAAGCTTTCTTT.